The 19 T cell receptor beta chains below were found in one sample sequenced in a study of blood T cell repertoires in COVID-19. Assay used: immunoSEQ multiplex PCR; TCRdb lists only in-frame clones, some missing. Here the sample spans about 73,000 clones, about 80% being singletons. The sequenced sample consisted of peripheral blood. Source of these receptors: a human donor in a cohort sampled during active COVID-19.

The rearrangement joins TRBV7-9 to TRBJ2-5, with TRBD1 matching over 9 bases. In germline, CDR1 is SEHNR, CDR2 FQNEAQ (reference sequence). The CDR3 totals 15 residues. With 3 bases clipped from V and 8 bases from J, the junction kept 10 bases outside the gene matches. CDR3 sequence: CASSFVDRGNDTQYF. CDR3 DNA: TGTGCCAGCAGCTTCGTGGACAGGGGAAATGATACCCAGTACTTC.

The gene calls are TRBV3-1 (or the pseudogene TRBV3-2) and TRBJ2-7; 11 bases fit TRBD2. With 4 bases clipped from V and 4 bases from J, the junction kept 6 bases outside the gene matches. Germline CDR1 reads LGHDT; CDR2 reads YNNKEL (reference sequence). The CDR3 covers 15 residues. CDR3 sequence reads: CASSPTSGGGYEQYF. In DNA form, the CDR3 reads TGTGCCAGCAGCCCTACTAGCGGGGGTGGGTACGAGCAGTACTTC.

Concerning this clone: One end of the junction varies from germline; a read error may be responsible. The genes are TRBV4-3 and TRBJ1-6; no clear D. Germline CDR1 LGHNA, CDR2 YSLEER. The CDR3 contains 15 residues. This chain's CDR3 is CASSQGGTYHSPLHF. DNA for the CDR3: TGCGCCAGCAGCCAAGGAGGCACCTATCATTCACCCCTCCACTTT.

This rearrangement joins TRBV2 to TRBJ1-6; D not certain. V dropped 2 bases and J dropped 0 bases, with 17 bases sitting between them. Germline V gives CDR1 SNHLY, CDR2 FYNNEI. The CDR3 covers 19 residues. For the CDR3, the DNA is TGTGCCAGCAGTGAAACACCTGACACGAAGAGCTCCTATAATTCACCCCTCCACTTT. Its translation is CASSETPDTKSSYNSPLHF.

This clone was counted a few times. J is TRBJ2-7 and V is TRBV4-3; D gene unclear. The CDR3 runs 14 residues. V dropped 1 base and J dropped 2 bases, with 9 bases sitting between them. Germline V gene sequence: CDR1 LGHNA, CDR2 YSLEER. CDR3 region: CASSQVYNTYEQYF. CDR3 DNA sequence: TGCGCCAGCAGCCAAGTGTACAATACCTACGAGCAGTACTTC.

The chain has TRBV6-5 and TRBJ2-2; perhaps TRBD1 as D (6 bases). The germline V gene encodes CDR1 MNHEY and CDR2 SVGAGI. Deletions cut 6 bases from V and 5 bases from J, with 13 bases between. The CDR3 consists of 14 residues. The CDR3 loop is CASRATGTTGELFF. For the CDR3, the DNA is TGTGCCAGCAGGGCCACAGGGACGACCGGGGAGCTGTTTTTT.

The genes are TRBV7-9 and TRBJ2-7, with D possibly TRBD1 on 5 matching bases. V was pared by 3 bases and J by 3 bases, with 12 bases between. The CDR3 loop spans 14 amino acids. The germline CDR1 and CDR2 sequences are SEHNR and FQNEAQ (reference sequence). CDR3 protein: CASSFPRDSYEQYF. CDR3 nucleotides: TGTGCCAGCAGCTTTCCTAGAGACAGCTACGAGCAGTACTTC. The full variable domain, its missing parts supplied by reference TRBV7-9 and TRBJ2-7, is DTGVSQNPRHKITKRGQNVTFRCDPISEHNRLYWYRQTLGQGPEFLTYFQNEAQLEKSRLLSDRFSAERPKGSFSTLEIQRTEQGDSAMYLCASSFPRDSYEQYFGPGTRLTVT.

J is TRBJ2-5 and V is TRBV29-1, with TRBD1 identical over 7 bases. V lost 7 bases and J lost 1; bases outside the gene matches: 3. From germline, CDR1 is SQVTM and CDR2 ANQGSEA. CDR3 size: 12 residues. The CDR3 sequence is CSARQGQETQYF. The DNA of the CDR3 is TGCAGCGCCCGACAGGGCCAAGAGACCCAGTACTTC.

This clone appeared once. The CDR3 region is CASSRQGIIVSNQPQHF. DNA of the CDR3: TGTGCCAGTAGTAGACAGGGTATTATCGTTAGCAATCAGCCCCAGCATTTT. The genes are TRBV19 and TRBJ1-5; 7 positions agree with TRBD1. This CDR3 contains 17 residues. Per the germline V gene, CDR1 is LNHDA and CDR2 is SQIVND (reference sequence). V shed 4 bases, J shed 0 bases, and the junction held 9 bases outside the gene matches.

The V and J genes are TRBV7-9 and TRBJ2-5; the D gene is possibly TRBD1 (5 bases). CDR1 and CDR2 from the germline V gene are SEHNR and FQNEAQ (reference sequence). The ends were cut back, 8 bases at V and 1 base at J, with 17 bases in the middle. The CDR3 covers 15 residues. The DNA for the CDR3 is TGTGCCAGCTACCTAGGGCAGGGAATCCAAGAGACCCAGTACTTC. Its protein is CASYLGQGIQETQYF.

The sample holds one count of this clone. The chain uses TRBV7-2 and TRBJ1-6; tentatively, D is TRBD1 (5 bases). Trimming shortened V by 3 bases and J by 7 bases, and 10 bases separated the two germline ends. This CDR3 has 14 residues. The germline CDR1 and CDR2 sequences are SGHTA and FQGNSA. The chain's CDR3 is CASSFGGVNSPLHF. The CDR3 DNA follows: TGTGCCAGCAGCTTTGGGGGGGTCAATTCACCCCTCCACTTT.

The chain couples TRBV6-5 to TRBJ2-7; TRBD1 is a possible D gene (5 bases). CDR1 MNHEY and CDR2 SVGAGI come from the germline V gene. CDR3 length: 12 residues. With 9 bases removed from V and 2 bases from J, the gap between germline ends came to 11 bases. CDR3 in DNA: TGTGCCAGTGACAGATCTACCTACGAGCAGTACTTC. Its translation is CASDRSTYEQYF.

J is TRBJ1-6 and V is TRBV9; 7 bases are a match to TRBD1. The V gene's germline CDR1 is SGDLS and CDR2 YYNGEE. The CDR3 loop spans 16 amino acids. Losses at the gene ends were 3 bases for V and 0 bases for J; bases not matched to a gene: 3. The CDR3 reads CASSAGQSSYNSPLHF. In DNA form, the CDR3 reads TGTGCCAGCAGCGCGGGACAGAGCTCCTATAATTCACCCCTCCACTTT.

This CDR3 is CASRPQGTNYGYTF. The CDR3 nucleotides read TGTGCCAGTAGGCCTCAGGGGACGAACTATGGCTACACCTTC. The V and J genes are TRBV19 and TRBJ1-2; tentative D call: TRBD1 (6 bases). Germline CDR1 and CDR2: LNHDA and SQIVND (reference sequence). This CDR3 has 14 residues. Trimming removed 6 bases from V and 2 bases from J, with 13 bases in between.

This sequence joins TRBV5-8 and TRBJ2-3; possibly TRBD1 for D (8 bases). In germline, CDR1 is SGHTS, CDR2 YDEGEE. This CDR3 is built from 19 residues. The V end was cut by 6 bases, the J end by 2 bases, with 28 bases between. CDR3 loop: CASIPGGPRTGFDTDTQYF. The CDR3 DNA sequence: TGTGCCAGCATCCCGGGGGGCCCGCGGACAGGGTTTGACACAGATACGCAGTATTTT.

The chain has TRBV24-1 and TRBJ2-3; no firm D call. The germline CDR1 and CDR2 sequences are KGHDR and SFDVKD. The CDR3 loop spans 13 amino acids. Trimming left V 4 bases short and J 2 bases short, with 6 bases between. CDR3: CATSDPPTDTQYF. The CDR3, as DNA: TGTGCCACCAGTGACCCTCCCACAGATACGCAGTATTTT.

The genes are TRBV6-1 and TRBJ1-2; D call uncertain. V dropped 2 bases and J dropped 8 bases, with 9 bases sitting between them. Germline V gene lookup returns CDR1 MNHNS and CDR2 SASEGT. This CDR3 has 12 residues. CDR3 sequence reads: CASSEIYRGYTF. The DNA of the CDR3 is TGTGCCAGCAGTGAAATCTATCGCGGCTACACCTTC.

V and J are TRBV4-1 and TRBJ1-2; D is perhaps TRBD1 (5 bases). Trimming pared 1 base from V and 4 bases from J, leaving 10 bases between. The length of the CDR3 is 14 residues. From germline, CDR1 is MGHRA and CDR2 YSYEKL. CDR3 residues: CASSQGSGSYGYTF. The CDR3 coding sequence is TGCGCCAGCAGCCAAGGCTCAGGGTCCTATGGCTACACCTTC.

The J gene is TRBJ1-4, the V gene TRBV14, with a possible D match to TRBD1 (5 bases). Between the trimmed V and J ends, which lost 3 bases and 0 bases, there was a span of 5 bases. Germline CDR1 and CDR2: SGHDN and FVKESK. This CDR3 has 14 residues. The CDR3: CASSQTATNEKLFF. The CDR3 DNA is TGTGCCAGCAGCCAGACAGCAACTAATGAAAAACTGTTTTTT.